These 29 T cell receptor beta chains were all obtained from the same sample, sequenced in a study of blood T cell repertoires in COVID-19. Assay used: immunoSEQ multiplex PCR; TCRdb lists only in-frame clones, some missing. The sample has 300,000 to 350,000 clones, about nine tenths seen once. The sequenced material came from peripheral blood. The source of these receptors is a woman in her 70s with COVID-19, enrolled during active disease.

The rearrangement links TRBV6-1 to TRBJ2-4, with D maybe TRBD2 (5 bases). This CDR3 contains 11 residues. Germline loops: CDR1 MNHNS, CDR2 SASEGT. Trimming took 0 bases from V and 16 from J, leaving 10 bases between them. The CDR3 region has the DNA TGTGCCAGCAGTGAAGCTAGGACTGGTTACTTC. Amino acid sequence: CASSEARTGYF.

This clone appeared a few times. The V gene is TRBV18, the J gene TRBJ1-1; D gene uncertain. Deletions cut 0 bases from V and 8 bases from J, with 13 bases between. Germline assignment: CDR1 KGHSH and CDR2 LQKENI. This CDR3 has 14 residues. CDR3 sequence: CASSPPSESGEAFF. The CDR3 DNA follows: TGTGCCAGCTCACCACCGAGCGAGAGCGGCGAAGCTTTCTTT.

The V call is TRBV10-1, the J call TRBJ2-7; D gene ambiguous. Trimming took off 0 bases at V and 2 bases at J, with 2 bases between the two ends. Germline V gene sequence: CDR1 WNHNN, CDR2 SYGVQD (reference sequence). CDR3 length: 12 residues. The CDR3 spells CASSESTYEQYF. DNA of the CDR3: TGCGCCAGCAGTGAGTCTACCTACGAGCAGTACTTC.

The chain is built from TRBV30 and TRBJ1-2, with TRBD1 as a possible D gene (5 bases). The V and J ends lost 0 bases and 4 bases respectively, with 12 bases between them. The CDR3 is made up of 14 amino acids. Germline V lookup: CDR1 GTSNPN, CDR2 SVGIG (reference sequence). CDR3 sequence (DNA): TGTGCCTGGAGTGTAAATCGCAGGGTCTATGGCTACACCTTC. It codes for CAWSVNRRVYGYTF.

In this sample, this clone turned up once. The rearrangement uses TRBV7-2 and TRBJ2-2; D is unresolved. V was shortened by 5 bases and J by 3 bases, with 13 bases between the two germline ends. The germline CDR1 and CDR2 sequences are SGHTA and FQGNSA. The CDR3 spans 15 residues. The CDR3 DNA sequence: TGTGCCAGCAGCCCTCGTAGCCCCTACACCGGGGAGCTGTTTTTT. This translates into CASSPRSPYTGELFF.

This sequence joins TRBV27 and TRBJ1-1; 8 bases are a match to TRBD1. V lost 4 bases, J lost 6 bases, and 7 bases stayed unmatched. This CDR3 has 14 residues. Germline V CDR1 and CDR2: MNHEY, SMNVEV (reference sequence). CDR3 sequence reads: CASSYGRTGSEAFF. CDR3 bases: TGTGCCAGCAGTTACGGACGGACAGGGTCTGAAGCTTTCTTT.

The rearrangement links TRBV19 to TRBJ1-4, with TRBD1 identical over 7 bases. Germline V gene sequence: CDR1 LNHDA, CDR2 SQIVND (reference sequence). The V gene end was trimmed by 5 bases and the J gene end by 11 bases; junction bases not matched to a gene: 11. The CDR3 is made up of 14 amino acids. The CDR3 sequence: CASSFRDSFAKLFF. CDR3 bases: TGTGCCAGTAGTTTCCGGGACAGCTTCGCGAAACTGTTTTTT.

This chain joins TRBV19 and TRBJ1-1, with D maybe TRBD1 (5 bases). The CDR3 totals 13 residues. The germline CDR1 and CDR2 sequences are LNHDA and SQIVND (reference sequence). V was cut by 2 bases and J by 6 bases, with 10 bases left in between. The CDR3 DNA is TGTGCCAGTAGTATAAGTTTGACAGCTGAAGCTTTCTTT. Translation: CASSISLTAEAFF.

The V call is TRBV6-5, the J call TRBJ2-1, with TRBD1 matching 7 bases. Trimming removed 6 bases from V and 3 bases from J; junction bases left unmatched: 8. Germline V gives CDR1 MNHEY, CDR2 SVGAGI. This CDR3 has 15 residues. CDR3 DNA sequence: TGTGCCAGCAGCCCCAGGGACAGCAGCTACAATGAGCAGTTCTTC. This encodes CASSPRDSSYNEQFF.

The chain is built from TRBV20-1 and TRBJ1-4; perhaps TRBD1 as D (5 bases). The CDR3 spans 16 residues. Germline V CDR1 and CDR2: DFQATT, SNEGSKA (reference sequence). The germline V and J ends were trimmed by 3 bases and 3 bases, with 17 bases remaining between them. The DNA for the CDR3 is TGCAGTGCTAGTTCGGCGGGGGTCCCCCCTAATGAAAAACTGTTTTTT. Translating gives CSASSAGVPPNEKLFF.

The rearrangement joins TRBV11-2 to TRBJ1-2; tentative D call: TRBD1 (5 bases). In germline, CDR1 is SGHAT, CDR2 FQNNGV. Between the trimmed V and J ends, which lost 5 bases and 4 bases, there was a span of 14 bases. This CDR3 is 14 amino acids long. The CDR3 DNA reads TGTGCCAGCAGCCCGGCGGGGGAGGCCTATGGCTACACCTTC. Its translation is CASSPAGEAYGYTF.

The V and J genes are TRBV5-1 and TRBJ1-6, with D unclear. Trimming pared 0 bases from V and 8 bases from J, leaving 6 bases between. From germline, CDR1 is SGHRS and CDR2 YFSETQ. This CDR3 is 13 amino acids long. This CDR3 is CASSLAGYSPLHF. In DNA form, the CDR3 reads TGCGCCAGCAGCTTGGCCGGTTATTCACCCCTCCACTTT.

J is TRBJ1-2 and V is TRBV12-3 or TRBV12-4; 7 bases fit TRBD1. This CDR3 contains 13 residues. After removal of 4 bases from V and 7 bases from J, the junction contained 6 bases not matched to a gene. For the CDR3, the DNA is TGTGCCAGCAGTTGGGGCAGGGGGGTTGGCTACACCTTC. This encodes CASSWGRGVGYTF.

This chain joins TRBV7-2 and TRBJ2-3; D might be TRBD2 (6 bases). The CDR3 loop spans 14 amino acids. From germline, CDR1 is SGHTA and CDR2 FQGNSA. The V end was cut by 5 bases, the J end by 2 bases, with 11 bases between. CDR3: CASSRRLVTDTQYF. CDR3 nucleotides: TGTGCCAGCAGCCGCCGACTAGTCACAGATACGCAGTATTTT. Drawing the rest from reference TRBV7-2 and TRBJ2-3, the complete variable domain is GAGVSQSPSNKVTEKGKDVELRCDPISGHTALYWYRQSLGQGLEFLIYFQGNSAPDKSGLPSDRFSAERTGGSVSTLTIQRTQQEDSAVYLCASSRRLVTDTQYFGPGTRLTVL.

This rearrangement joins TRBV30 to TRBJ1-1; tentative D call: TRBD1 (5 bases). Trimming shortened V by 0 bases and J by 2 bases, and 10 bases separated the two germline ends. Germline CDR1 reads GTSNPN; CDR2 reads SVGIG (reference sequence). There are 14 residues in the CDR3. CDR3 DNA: TGTGCCTGGAGTGTAGTCAGGGTCAACACTGAAGCTTTCTTT. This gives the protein CAWSVVRVNTEAFF.

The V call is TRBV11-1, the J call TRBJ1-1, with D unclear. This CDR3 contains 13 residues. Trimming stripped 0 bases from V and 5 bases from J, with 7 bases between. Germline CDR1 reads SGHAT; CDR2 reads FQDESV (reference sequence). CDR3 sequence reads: CASSLARGTEAFF. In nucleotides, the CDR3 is TGTGCCAGCAGCTTAGCGAGAGGGACTGAAGCTTTCTTT.

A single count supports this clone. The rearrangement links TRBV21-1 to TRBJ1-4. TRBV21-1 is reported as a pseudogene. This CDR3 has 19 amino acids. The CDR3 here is CASTLEGGGRTFQNEKLFF. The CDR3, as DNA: TGTGCCAGCACCCTGGAGGGAGGGGGGAGGACTTTTCAGAATGAAAAACTGTTTTTT.

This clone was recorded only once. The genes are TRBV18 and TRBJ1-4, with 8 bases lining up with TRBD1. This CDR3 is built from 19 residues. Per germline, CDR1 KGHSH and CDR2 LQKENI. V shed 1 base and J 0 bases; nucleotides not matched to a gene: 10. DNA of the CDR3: TGTGCCAGCTCACCACTCTCCCCACAGGGGGAGGCAACTAATGAAAAACTGTTTTTT. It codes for CASSPLSPQGEATNEKLFF.

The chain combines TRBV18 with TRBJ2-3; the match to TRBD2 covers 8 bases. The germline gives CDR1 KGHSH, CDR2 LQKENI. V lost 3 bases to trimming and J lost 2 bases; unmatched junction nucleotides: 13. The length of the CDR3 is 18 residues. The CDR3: CASSPGLASGRATDTQYF. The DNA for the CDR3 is TGTGCCAGCTCACCTGGACTAGCCTCGGGGCGTGCCACAGATACGCAGTATTTT.

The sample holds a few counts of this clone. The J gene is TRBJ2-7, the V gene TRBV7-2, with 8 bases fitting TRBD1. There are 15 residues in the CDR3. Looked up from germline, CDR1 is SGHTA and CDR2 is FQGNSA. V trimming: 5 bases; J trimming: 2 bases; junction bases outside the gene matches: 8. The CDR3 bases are TGTGCCAGCAGCCGGAGGACAGGGTCGGCCTACGAGCAGTACTTC. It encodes CASSRRTGSAYEQYF.

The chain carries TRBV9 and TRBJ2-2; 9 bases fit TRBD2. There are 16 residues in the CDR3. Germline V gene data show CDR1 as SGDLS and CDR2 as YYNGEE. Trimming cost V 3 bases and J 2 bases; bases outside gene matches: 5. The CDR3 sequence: CASSALSGGNTGELFF. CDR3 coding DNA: TGTGCCAGCAGCGCCCTTAGCGGGGGAAACACCGGGGAGCTGTTTTTT.

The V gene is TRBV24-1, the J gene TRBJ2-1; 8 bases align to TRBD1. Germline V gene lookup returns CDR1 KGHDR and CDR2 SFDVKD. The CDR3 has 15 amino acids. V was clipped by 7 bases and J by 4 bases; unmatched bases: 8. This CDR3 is CATSLTGGRYNEQFF. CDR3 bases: TGTGCCACCAGCCTTACAGGGGGTCGGTACAATGAGCAGTTCTTC.

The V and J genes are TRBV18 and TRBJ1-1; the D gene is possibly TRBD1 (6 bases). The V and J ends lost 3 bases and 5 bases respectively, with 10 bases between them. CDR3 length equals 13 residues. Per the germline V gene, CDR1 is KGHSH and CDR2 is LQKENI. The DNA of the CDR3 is TGTGCCAGCTCACCCCAGGGGAGTACTGAAGCTTTCTTT. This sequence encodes CASSPQGSTEAFF.

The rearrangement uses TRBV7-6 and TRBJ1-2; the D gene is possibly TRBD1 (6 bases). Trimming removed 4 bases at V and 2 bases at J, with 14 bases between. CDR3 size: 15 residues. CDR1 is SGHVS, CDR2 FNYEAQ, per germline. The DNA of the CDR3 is TGTGCCAGCAGCTCTGCGGGGGGGGCAAACTATGGCTACACCTTC. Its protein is CASSSAGGANYGYTF.

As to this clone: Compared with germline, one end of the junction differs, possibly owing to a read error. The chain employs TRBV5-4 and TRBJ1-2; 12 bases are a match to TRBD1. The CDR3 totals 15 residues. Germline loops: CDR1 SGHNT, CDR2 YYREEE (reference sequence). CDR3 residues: CASSWGAGQGATTYF. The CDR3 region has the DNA TGTGCCAGCAGCTGGGGGGCGGGACAGGGGGCGACCACCTACTTC. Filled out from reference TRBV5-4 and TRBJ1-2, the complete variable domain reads ETGVTQSPTHLIKTRGQQVTLRCSSQSGHNTVSWYQQALGQGPQFIFQYYREEENGRGNFPPRFSGLQFPNYSSELNVNALELDDSALYLCASSWGAGQGATTYFGSGTRLTVV.

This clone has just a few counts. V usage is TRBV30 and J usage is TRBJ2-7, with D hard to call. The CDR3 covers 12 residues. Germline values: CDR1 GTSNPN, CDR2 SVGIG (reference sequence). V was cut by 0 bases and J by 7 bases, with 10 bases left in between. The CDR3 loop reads CAWSVWAGEQYF. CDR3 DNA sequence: TGTGCCTGGAGTGTGTGGGCTGGAGAGCAGTACTTC.

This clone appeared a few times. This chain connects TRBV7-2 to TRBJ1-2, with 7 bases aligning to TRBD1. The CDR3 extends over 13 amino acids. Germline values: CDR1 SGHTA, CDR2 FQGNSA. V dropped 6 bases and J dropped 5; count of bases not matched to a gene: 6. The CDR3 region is CASSVDRAYGYTF. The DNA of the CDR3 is TGTGCCAGCAGTGTCGACAGGGCTTATGGCTACACCTTC.

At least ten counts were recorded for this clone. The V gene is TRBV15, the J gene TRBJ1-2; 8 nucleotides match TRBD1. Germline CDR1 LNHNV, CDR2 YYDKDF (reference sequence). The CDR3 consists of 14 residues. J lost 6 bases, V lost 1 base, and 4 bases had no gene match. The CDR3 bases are TGTGCCACCAGCAGAGGACAGGGGTCTGATGGCTACACCTTC. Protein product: CATSRGQGSDGYTF.

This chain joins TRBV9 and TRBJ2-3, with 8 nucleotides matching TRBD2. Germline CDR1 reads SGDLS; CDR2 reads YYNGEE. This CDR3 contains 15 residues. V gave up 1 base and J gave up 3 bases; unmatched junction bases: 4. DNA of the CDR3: TGTGCCAGCAGCGTAACGAGCGGGGGTACAGATACGCAGTATTTT. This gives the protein CASSVTSGGTDTQYF.